The text below deals with one T cell receptor (beta chain). Authors' data handling: From reference gene primer amplification, estimates of nucleated cell counts were derived. Clones were sequenced by immunoSEQ multiplex PCR, and TCRdb holds only the in-frame ones, with some missing. D and trimming come from the DNA, and the V and J calls and clone size come from that table. The data hold around 180,000 clones, with around 72% observed a single time. This CDR3 has 18 residues. Per germline, CDR1 MNHEY and CDR2 SMNVEV (reference sequence). V was cut by 7 bases and J by 4 bases, with 26 bases left in between. This specimen comes from a study of blood T cell repertoires in COVID-19. On the study more broadly: Material from acute and convalescent COVID-19 was sourced from the United States, Italy and Spain. The cDNA or gDNA used as material had been derived from T cells, B-cell-depleted T cells, or PBMCs.

This chain connects TRBV27 to TRBJ1-5; D may be TRBD1 (6 bases). What was sequenced was peripheral blood. This receptor was identified in a woman of 80 years or more with acute or convalescent COVID-19. The CDR3 DNA reads as TGTGCCAGCAACTTACCCCGACACCGCGTAAGGGGGAATCAGCCCCAGCATTTT. Protein: CASNLPRHRVRGNQPQHF.